This entry lists 8 T cell receptor beta chains sequenced from one sample in a study of immune cell composition in non-small cell lung cancer. Some clones are missing from TCRdb's copy, which holds only in-frame ones; the method was immunoSEQ multiplex PCR. The sample shows more than 7,500 clones, around 68% of them seen only once. What was sequenced was lung tumor tissue. The receptors come from a human donor with non-small cell lung cancer.

The chain employs TRBV18 and TRBJ1-1; possibly TRBD1 for D (6 bases). This CDR3 has 13 amino acids. Per germline, CDR1 KGHSH and CDR2 LQKENI. With 1 base removed from V and 10 bases from J, the gap between germline ends came to 13 bases. CDR3 loop: CASSPLEGVRAFF. The CDR3 region has the DNA TGTGCCAGCTCACCACTAGAGGGGGTTCGAGCTTTCTTT.

The chain carries TRBV6-5 and TRBJ2-7, with 7 positions matching TRBD1. The germline V gene has CDR1 MNHEY and CDR2 SVGAGI. The ends lost 3 bases at V and 3 bases at J; junction bases unmatched: 5. This CDR3 region has 14 residues. The CDR3 DNA follows: TGTGCCAGCAGTTATGGGGCAGGGGGCTACGAGCAGTACTTC. Translating it yields CASSYGAGGYEQYF.

The chain uses TRBV7-3 and TRBJ1-5, with 9 bases lining up with TRBD1. The CDR3 totals 15 residues. In germline, CDR1 is SGHTA, CDR2 FQGTGA. The junction had 2 bases not matched to a gene; V was cut back by 5 bases and J by 0 bases. This CDR3 is CASSGDRASNQPQHF. CDR3 sequence (DNA): TGTGCCAGCAGCGGGGACAGGGCTAGCAATCAGCCCCAGCATTTT.

This clone was counted a few times. This chain joins TRBV7-3 and TRBJ1-2; TRBD1 matches at 9 bases. Germline CDR1 is SGHTA and CDR2 is FQGTGA. There are 15 residues in the CDR3. Trimming at V came to 5 bases and at J to 0 bases, leaving 4 bases not matched to a gene. Here the CDR3 DNA reads TGTGCCAGCAGCCTGGGGACAGGGACTAACTATGGCTACACCTTC. Amino acid sequence: CASSLGTGTNYGYTF.

This clone was counted only a few times. CDR3 amino acids: CASSPELYFAPNEQFF. Here the CDR3 DNA reads TGTGCCAGCAGCCCGGAGCTCTACTTTGCCCCCAATGAGCAGTTCTTC. The chain has TRBV5-4 and TRBJ2-1; D not resolved. The CDR3 is 16 residues long. Germline-derived CDR1 and CDR2 are SGHNT and YYREEE (reference sequence). The germline V and J ends were trimmed by 4 bases and 6 bases, with 20 bases remaining between them.

The chain uses TRBV4-1 and TRBJ1-1; D is uncertain. The V and J ends lost 4 bases and 7 bases respectively, with 10 bases between them. The CDR3 has 12 residues. The germline CDR1 and CDR2 sequences are MGHRA and YSYEKL. The CDR3 region is CASSPRADEAFF. The CDR3 DNA is TGCGCCAGCAGCCCCCGTGCCGATGAAGCTTTCTTT.

This chain connects TRBV13 to TRBJ1-4, with unresolved D. Germline V gives CDR1 PRHDT, CDR2 FYEKMQ (reference sequence). The CDR3 spans 11 residues. V lost 3 bases and J 8 bases, leaving 4 bases between the germline ends. CDR3 sequence: CASSFGEKLFF. The CDR3, as DNA: TGTGCCAGCAGCTTCGGGGAAAAACTGTTTTTT.

This chain links TRBV5-4 with TRBJ1-5; D remains unclear. V gave up 0 bases and J gave up 7 bases, with 11 bases separating them. Germline-derived CDR1 and CDR2 are SGHNT and YYREEE (reference sequence). This CDR3 region has 14 residues. Here the CDR3 DNA reads TGTGCCAGCAGCTTGGGACCGCTCGTGCAGCCCCAGCATTTT. The encoded protein is CASSLGPLVQPQHF.